One and the same sample provided the 27 T cell receptor beta chains below, sequenced in a study of early T cells in non-severe SARS-CoV-2 infection. Each CDR3 protein is one row after TCRdb ran MiXCR on the 5' RACE reads. The sample shows fewer than 70,000 distinct CDR3 sequences, about 12% of them seen only once. The sample taken for sequencing was whole blood. The receptor source for this set is an adult who was a healthcare worker with PCR-confirmed SARS-CoV-2 infection or an uninfected control (not recorded which).

At least ten counts were recorded for this clonotype. The J gene is TRBJ1-6, the V gene TRBV20-1; 10 positions agree with TRBD1. The ends lost 4 bases at V and 9 bases at J; junction bases unmatched: 6. Germline-derived CDR1 and CDR2 are DFQATT and SNEGSKA (reference sequence). The CDR3 consists of 14 residues. The CDR3 region has the DNA TGCAGTGCTATCCGCGGGACAGGGGTTTCACCCCTCCACTTT. Translating gives CSAIRGTGVSPLHF.

This clonotype was seen many times. The rearrangement joins TRBV12-5 to TRBJ1-1; unclear D gene. The V gene's germline CDR1 is LGHNT and CDR2 FRNRAP. The CDR3 contains 14 residues. Trimming cost V 1 base and J 5 bases, with 11 bases left between them. The CDR3 reads CASGLALPGTEAFF. Here the CDR3 DNA reads TGTGCTAGTGGTTTGGCCCTCCCCGGGACTGAAGCTTTCTTT.

In this sample, this clonotype is medium-sized. V is TRBV29-1 and J is TRBJ2-2; D is uncertain. There are 10 residues in the CDR3. Per the germline V gene, CDR1 is SQVTM and CDR2 is ANQGSEA. Trimming shortened V by 4 bases and J by 5 bases, and 2 bases separated the two germline ends. The CDR3 DNA sequence: TGCAGCGTTGGAACCGGGGAGCTGTTTTTT. Translation: CSVGTGELFF.

The rearrangement joins TRBV29-1 to TRBJ1-1, with D possibly matching TRBD1 (5 bases). The CDR3 contains 11 residues. V was pared by 8 bases and J by 4 bases, with 11 bases between. The germline CDR1 and CDR2 sequences are SQVTM and ANQGSEA. The CDR3 DNA follows: TGCAGCTTTTCTGACAGCACTGAAGCTTTCTTT. This translates into CSFSDSTEAFF.

The chain links TRBV7-3 to TRBJ2-1, with TRBD2 matching over 8 bases. Germline loops: CDR1 SGHTA, CDR2 FQGTGA. V was pared by 5 bases and J by 4 bases, with 7 bases of the junction left unmatched. The CDR3 totals 15 residues. The CDR3 sequence: CASSPGLAAYNEQFF. CDR3 nucleotide sequence: TGTGCCAGCAGCCCAGGACTAGCTGCTTACAATGAGCAGTTCTTC.

The rearrangement links TRBV28 to TRBJ1-2; no clear D gene. The V end was cut by 3 bases, the J end by 7 bases, with 9 bases between. CDR1 and CDR2 from the germline V gene are MDHEN and SYDVKM. The CDR3 sequence is 12 residues long. The CDR3 reads CASSLQPPGYTF. CDR3 DNA sequence: TGTGCCAGCAGTTTGCAGCCCCCTGGCTACACCTTC.

This clonotype was seen many times. V gene TRBV6-5 combines with J gene TRBJ1-2, with D perhaps matching TRBD1 (5 bases). The CDR3 is 16 amino acids. In germline, CDR1 is MNHEY, CDR2 SVGAGI. Between the trimmed V and J ends, which lost 1 base and 8 bases, there was a span of 20 bases. The CDR3: CASSYFSAQGMRGYTF. CDR3 sequence (DNA): TGTGCCAGCAGTTACTTTTCCGCTCAGGGAATGCGGGGCTACACCTTC.

Ten or more counts support this clonotype. The chain has TRBV11-2 and TRBJ2-7; D might be TRBD2 (5 bases). The CDR3 contains 16 residues. V shed 5 bases and J shed 2 bases, with 19 bases lying between them. Per germline, CDR1 SGHAT and CDR2 FQNNGV. Here the CDR3 DNA reads TGTGCCAGCAGCCGTGGAACTAGTTTTCTCACCTACGAGCAGTACTTC. This translates into CASSRGTSFLTYEQYF.

This clonotype was counted only a few times. The genes are TRBV29-1 and TRBJ1-2; D uncertain. The CDR3 length is 12 residues. V gave up 2 bases and J gave up 4 bases, with 8 bases separating them. CDR1 SQVTM and CDR2 ANQGSEA come from the germline V gene. Here the CDR3 DNA reads TGCAGCGTTGAACCCCGGACCTATGGCTACACCTTC. This gives the protein CSVEPRTYGYTF.

On this clonotype itself: One base away lies a much larger clone, so this may be a sequencing read error. The chain couples TRBV10-3 to TRBJ2-7, with a weak D call TRBD2 (6 bases). V was cut by 6 bases and J by 5 bases, with 14 bases left in between. This CDR3 contains 13 residues. Per the germline V gene, CDR1 is ENHRY and CDR2 is SYGVKD. The CDR3 DNA reads TGTGCCATCAGATATACAAGGAGGGACGAGCAGTACTTC. Translation: CAIRYTRRDEQYF.

In its sample, this clonotype was seen many times. This chain links TRBV6-5 with TRBJ2-5; maybe TRBD2 (7 bases). V was pared by 5 bases and J by 4 bases, with 17 bases between. The CDR3 loop spans 15 amino acids. CDR1 MNHEY and CDR2 SVGAGI come from the germline V gene. CDR3 bases: TGTGCCAGCAGTCCTCCTGGGGGGGGCACAGAGACCCAGTACTTC. Translation: CASSPPGGGTETQYF.

In DNA form, the CDR3 reads TGCAGTTACATCGGGCGGACAGGGAGGGGGACTGAAGCTTTCTTT. This codes for CSYIGRTGRGTEAFF. The chain has TRBV29-1 and TRBJ1-1, with 8 nucleotides matching TRBD1. CDR3 length: 15 amino acids. CDR1 is SQVTM and CDR2 is ANQGSEA in the germline V gene.

This clonotype was recorded many times. The CDR3 DNA reads as TGTGCCAGCAGCGGCGCTAGCGGGAGATTCCACGAGCAGTACTTC. Its protein is CASSGASGRFHEQYF. This rearrangement joins TRBV12-3 or TRBV12-4 to TRBJ2-7, with 10 positions matching TRBD2. The CDR3 has 15 residues. V lost 6 bases, J lost 5 bases, and 10 bases stayed unmatched.

This clonotype was detected many times. The chain carries TRBV19 and TRBJ2-3, with 9 bases that match TRBD2. The CDR3 has 16 residues. Looked up from germline, CDR1 is LNHDA and CDR2 is SQIVND (reference sequence). The J segment lost 7 bases and the V segment lost 5 bases, leaving 13 bases of the junction unmatched. CDR3 residues: CASSPLRRGRGYTQYF. The CDR3 region has the DNA TGTGCCAGTAGTCCCCTCAGGCGCGGGAGGGGTTATACGCAGTATTTT.

This clonotype was seen ten or more times. This chain links TRBV21-1 with TRBJ1-3. TRBV21-1 is listed as a pseudogene. CDR3 length equals 16 residues. The CDR3: CASSPDPSCSGNTIYF. CDR3 nucleotides: TGTGCCAGCAGTCCAGACCCTAGTTGCTCTGGAAACACCATATATTTT.

This clonotype turned up a few times. V and J are TRBV28 and TRBJ1-6; tentatively, D is TRBD1 (5 bases). Trimming took off 2 bases at V and 7 bases at J, with 15 bases between the two ends. The CDR3 is 16 residues long. The germline gives CDR1 MDHEN, CDR2 SYDVKM. The chain's CDR3 is CASSLGVRDGNSPLHF. The CDR3 coding sequence is TGTGCCAGCAGTTTAGGGGTCCGGGACGGCAATTCACCCCTCCACTTT.

This clonotype is deemed medium-sized. CDR3 protein: CAWSALSWGYEQYF. For the CDR3, the DNA is TGTGCCTGGAGCGCCTTAAGTTGGGGCTACGAGCAGTACTTC. This sequence joins TRBV30 and TRBJ2-7; D not resolved. Trimming pared 3 bases from V and 3 bases from J, leaving 15 bases between. The CDR3 loop spans 14 amino acids. Germline CDR1 is GTSNPN and CDR2 is SVGIG (reference sequence).

This clonotype was counted at least ten times. The chain couples TRBV18 to TRBJ2-3; 8 positions match TRBD2. After removal of 0 bases from V and 8 bases from J, the junction contained 13 bases not matched to a gene. The CDR3 sequence is 17 residues long. Per the germline V gene, CDR1 is KGHSH and CDR2 is LQKENI. The CDR3 sequence: CASSPPLRGAGSSTQYF. The CDR3 DNA reads as TGTGCCAGCTCACCACCGTTGCGGGGGGCCGGTTCGAGTACGCAGTATTTT.

The chain carries TRBV29-1 and TRBJ2-7; possible D gene TRBD1, 5 bases. CDR3 length equals 11 residues. The V end was cut by 7 bases, the J end by 5 bases, with 12 bases between. Germline lookup yields CDR1 SQVTM and CDR2 ANQGSEA. The CDR3: CSAQGSDEQYF. The CDR3 region has the DNA TGCAGCGCCCAGGGTTCGGACGAGCAGTACTTC.

This clonotype was observed a handful of times. The chain couples TRBV19 to TRBJ2-6; D is uncertain. Germline V gene lookup returns CDR1 LNHDA and CDR2 SQIVND (reference sequence). The CDR3 is made up of 16 amino acids. Deletions cut 5 bases from V and 0 bases from J, with 11 bases between. CDR3 amino acids: CASSLRKISGANVLTF. DNA of the CDR3: TGTGCCAGTAGTCTCCGGAAGATCTCTGGGGCCAACGTCCTGACTTTC. The variable domain in full, completed from reference TRBV19 and TRBJ2-6, reads DGGITQSPKYLFRKEGQNVTLSCEQNLNHDAMYWYRQDPGQGLRLIYYSQIVNDFQKGDIAEGYSVSREKKESFPLTVTSAQKNPTAFYLCASSLRKISGANVLTFGAGSRLTVL.

At least ten counts were recorded for this clonotype. The CDR3 DNA reads TGTGCCAGCAGTTTATATAAGTACGCGGGAGATTCCTACGAGCAGTACTTC. Translating it yields CASSLYKYAGDSYEQYF. V is TRBV27 and J is TRBJ2-7; 7 bases are shared with TRBD2. The CDR3 is made up of 17 amino acids. J was trimmed by 1 base and V by 1 base; bases with no gene match: 10. Germline V gives CDR1 MNHEY, CDR2 SMNVEV (reference sequence).

This clonotype was detected ten times or more. This rearrangement joins TRBV24-1 to TRBJ2-1, with D perhaps matching TRBD2 (5 bases). This CDR3 is 17 amino acids long. Germline lookup yields CDR1 KGHDR and CDR2 SFDVKD. Deletions cut 3 bases from V and 8 bases from J, with 22 bases between. Here the CDR3 reads CATSDPFSLVSGHEQFF. In DNA form, the CDR3 reads TGTGCCACCAGTGATCCCTTTTCACTAGTAAGCGGTCATGAGCAGTTCTTC.

The table lists this clonotype with a few counts. The chain uses TRBV12-3 or TRBV12-4 and TRBJ2-1; the D call may be TRBD1 or TRBD2 (5 bases each). The CDR3 totals 14 residues. Trimming removed 8 bases from V and 4 bases from J, with 15 bases in between. CDR3 in amino acids: CASSGANGYNEQFF. Written as DNA, the CDR3 is TGTGCCAGCTCCGGGGCTAACGGGTACAATGAGCAGTTCTTC.

This clonotype came up many times. This chain links TRBV6-6 with TRBJ2-4; 8 bases fit TRBD1. Trimming cost V 7 bases and J 0 bases; bases outside gene matches: 2. The V gene's germline CDR1 is MNHNY and CDR2 SVGAGI (reference sequence). The CDR3 loop spans 14 amino acids. The CDR3 DNA follows: TGTGCCAGCACCACAGGGGGAGCCAAAAACATTCAGTACTTC. Its protein product is CASTTGGAKNIQYF.

This clonotype was recorded at least ten times. The chain employs TRBV10-3 and TRBJ2-6; 7 bases line up with TRBD1. The trim removed 7 bases at V and 4 bases at J, leaving 7 bases unmatched. This CDR3 is 15 amino acids long. Germline CDR1 ENHRY, CDR2 SYGVKD. The CDR3 DNA is TGTGCCATCACGGCAGGGGGAATCGGGGCCAACGTCCTGACTTTC. Its protein product is CAITAGGIGANVLTF.

The chain joins TRBV5-8 to TRBJ1-6; TRBD1 aligns across 7 bases. Trimming took 4 bases from V and 5 from J; bases not matched to a gene: 6. CDR3 size: 15 residues. The germline V gene encodes CDR1 SGHTS and CDR2 YDEGEE. CDR3 in amino acids: CASSERQGDNSPLHF. The CDR3 DNA is TGTGCCAGCAGCGAGAGACAGGGTGATAATTCACCCCTCCACTTT.

V is TRBV2 and J is TRBJ1-1; D unclear. Trimming stripped 6 bases from V and 8 bases from J, with 10 bases between. The CDR3 spans 11 residues. CDR1 and CDR2 (germline): SNHLY, FYNNEI. CDR3 DNA sequence: TGTGCCAGCAGGGCACCCAGAGAAGCTTTCTTT. Translating gives CASRAPREAFF.